A selection of T cell receptor beta chains follows, all from one sample in a study of cytomegalovirus exposure and HLA in healthy donors. TCRdb keeps only in-frame clones here, not all; method: immunoSEQ multiplex PCR. The data contain roughly 100,000 clones, around 76% of them singletons. The sequenced material came from PBMCs. The receptors shown here come from a woman between 50 and 59 years old in good health and CMV-seropositive. The CDR3 runs from the conserved cysteine through the conserved F or W. A D gene is named only where the DNA matches it firmly. For some rows the clone size is stated as once, few or many, or as a class when expanded; others skip it.

>TRBJ1-5|TRBV19|TRBD1|-
TGTGCCAGTAGTATACTCATGTCTGGACAGGGGGCTAAGAATCAGTCCCAGCATTTT
CASSILMSGQGAKNQSQHF
>TRBJ2-7|TRBV28|TRBD1|-
TGTGCCAGCAGTCCAACGACAGGGGGTATCTACGAGCAGTACTTC
CASSPTTGGIYEQYF
>TRBJ1-1|TRBV5-1|-|-
TGCGCCAGCAGCTTGGAAGTGGGAGTGAACACTGAAGCTTTCTTT
CASSLEVGVNTEAFF
>TRBJ1-2|TRBV12-5|TRBD1|-
TGTGCTAGTGGTTTGGACAGGGGCGGCTACACCTTC
CASGLDRGGYTF
>TRBJ2-7|TRBV14|-|-
TGTGCCAGCAGCCAAACCTTCTACGAGCAGTACTTC
CASSQTFYEQYF
>TRBJ1-1|TRBV28|TRBD1|once
TGTGCCAGCAGTTTATGGACAGGGGGCGCGGGCACTGAAGCTTTCTTT
CASSLWTGGAGTEAFF
>TRBJ2-1|TRBV7-2|-|-
TGTGCCAGCATCCTTGGAGGGCCCAGCTCCTACAATGAGCAGTTCTTC
CASILGGPSSYNEQFF
>TRBJ1-1|TRBV6-5|TRBD1|few
TGTGCCAGCAGTTACGGGACAGGGACGAACACTGAAGCTTTCTTT
CASSYGTGTNTEAFF
>TRBJ2-1|TRBV29-1|TRBD2|-
TGCAGCGTTTTCGGGGCGGGGGGGATCTACAATGAGCAGTTCTTC
CSVFGAGGIYNEQFF
>TRBJ2-1|TRBV5-4|-|once
TGTGCCAGCAGCATCCGGACAGACAATGAGCAGTTCTTC
CASSIRTDNEQFF
>TRBJ2-3|TRBV9|-|once
TGTGCCAGCAGCGTAGGGCCGACAGAAGATACGCAGTATTTT
CASSVGPTEDTQYF
>TRBJ1-5|TRBV6-6|TRBD1|-
TGTGCCAGCAAGGGGACAGGGCCTAATCAGCCCCAGCATTTT
CASKGTGPNQPQHF
>TRBJ2-5|TRBV19|-|-
TGTGCCAGTAGTATAGGCGGGGTTGGAGAGACCCAGTACTTC
CASSIGGVGETQYF
>TRBJ1-1|TRBV27|-|-
TGTGCCAGCAGTTTAATCCGGGGGACTGAAGCTTTCTTT
CASSLIRGTEAFF
>TRBJ1-1|TRBV6-1|TRBD1|many
TGTGCCAGCAGGCGGACAGGCGCTGAAGCTTTCTTT
CASRRTGAEAFF
>TRBJ1-2|TRBV7-2|TRBD1|-
TGTGCCAGCAGCCCAGGACAGGGGGTGGACTACACCTTC
CASSPGQGVDYTF
>TRBJ2-2|TRBV7-3|TRBD1|-
TGTGCCAGCAGCCCAGACAGGGGATTAACCGGGGAGCTGTTTTTT
CASSPDRGLTGELFF
>TRBJ1-2|TRBV7-9|TRBD1|-
TGTGCCAGCAGCCCATGGGACAGGGATTTTAGTGGCTACACCTTC
CASSPWDRDFSGYTF
>TRBJ2-3|TRBV7-9|-|-
TGTGCCAGCACTCGCACAGATACGCAGTATTTT
CASTRTDTQYF
>TRBJ1-5|TRBV7-8|-|once
TGTGCCAGCAGCTTAAGGAGCGGGGGGAGCAATCAGCCCCAGCATTTT
CASSLRSGGSNQPQHF
>TRBJ2-7|TRBV28|-|few
TGTGCCAGCAGTTTCCTTTCCTACGAGCAGTACTTC
CASSFLSYEQYF
>TRBJ1-1|TRBV15|-|-
TGTGCCACCAGCCTCCGTCGGCCGGGGGGAACTGAAGCTTTCTTT
CATSLRRPGGTEAFF
>TRBJ2-7|TRBV7-9|-|-
TGTTCCAGCAGCCCCCAGGCCCGGGGTTCAACCTACGAGCAGTACTTC
CSSSPQARGSTYEQYF
>TRBJ1-2|TRBV7-2|TRBD1|-
TGTGCCAGCAGCTTAGCCTGGCAGGGGGCGGGAGAGTATGGCTACACCTTC
CASSLAWQGAGEYGYTF
>TRBJ1-2|TRBV6-1|TRBD1|-
TGTGCCAGCAGTTTTGGGGGACAGCCTTATGGCTACACCTTC
CASSFGGQPYGYTF
>TRBJ1-4|TRBV7-2|-|few
TGTGCCAGCAGCCCTTATCAGGGAGGAACTAATGAAAAACTGTTTTTT
CASSPYQGGTNEKLFF
>TRBJ2-7|TRBV7-6|-|few
TGTGCCAGCAGCTTAGATATCCGGAGCGACAGAAGCTACGAGCAGTACTTC
CASSLDIRSDRSYEQYF
>TRBJ1-6|TRBV4-3|TRBD1|-
TGCGCCAGCAGCCGCGGAGGGACAGGGAATTCACCCCTCCACTTT
CASSRGGTGNSPLHF
>TRBJ1-1|TRBV30|TRBD1|once
TGTGCCTTGGACAGGGTGAACACTGAAGCTTTCTTT
CALDRVNTEAFF
>TRBJ2-1|TRBV7-7|-|large
TGTGCTAGCAGCCCTGGACTCGATTCCTACAATGAGCAGTTCTTC
CASSPGLDSYNEQFF
>TRBJ1-2|TRBV28|-|-
TGTGCCAGCATAGGCGGGGCGGAGAACTATGGCTACACCTTC
CASIGGAENYGYTF
>TRBJ2-6|TRBV7-6|-|-
TGTGCCAGCAGCTTAGACAGTTTTTCTGGGGCCAACGTCCTGACTTTC
CASSLDSFSGANVLTF
>TRBJ1-1|TRBV5-4|TRBD1|once
TGTGCCAGCACGAAAGGACAGGGACTCGGCACTGAAGCTTTCTTT
CASTKGQGLGTEAFF
>TRBJ2-5|TRBV7-2|-|-
TGTGCCAGCAGCTTAGCTCTCGGCGGATTACAAGAGACCCAGTACTTC
CASSLALGGLQETQYF
>TRBJ1-5|TRBV15|TRBD1|-
TGTGCCACCAGCCAAGACAGGGTAAGGCAGCCCCAGCATTTT
CATSQDRVRQPQHF
>TRBJ2-1|TRBV7-9|TRBD1|-
TGTGCCAGCAGCTCGACCGGGACAGGGGGCCCCTACAATGAGCAGTTCTTC
CASSSTGTGGPYNEQFF
>TRBJ2-1|TRBV7-6|TRBD2|-
TGTGCCAGCAGCTTAGTTGCTAGCGGGGGGTACGGTGAGCAGTTCTTC
CASSLVASGGYGEQFF
>TRBJ1-1|TRBV19|-|once
TGTGCCAGTCAAAGGCGGGGTGACGGAATGAACACTGAAGCTTTCTTT
CASQRRGDGMNTEAFF
>TRBJ2-7|TRBV11-2|TRBD2|-
TGTGCCAGCAGCTTCGGACTAGCGGGGCCGACCTACGAGCAGTACTTC
CASSFGLAGPTYEQYF
>TRBJ2-3|TRBV5-1|TRBD2|-
TGCGCCAGCAGCTTGGCCTCGAGGTCTAGCGGGGGGCCGGGCACAGATACGCAGTATTTT
CASSLASRSSGGPGTDTQYF
>TRBJ1-2|TRBV19|-|-
TGTGCCAGCCGTAAAGGAGCAGGGGTTATGGTGGGCTACACCTTC
CASRKGAGVMVGYTF